The present entry profiles one T cell receptor (beta chain) with its context. Extracted from the samples, RNA was reverse transcribed into cDNA to serve as the sequencing template. Some clones are missing from TCRdb's copy, which holds only in-frame ones; the method was immunoSEQ multiplex PCR. The repertoire has more than 85,000 clones, roughly 47% of them found once; the top ten carry about 0.79%. The sample is drawn from a study of CD8+ T cells in alopecia areata. This CDR3 is built from 15 residues. The V gene lost 6 bases and the J gene lost 4 bases, with 17 bases spanning the gap. Per germline, CDR1 MDHEN and CDR2 SYDVKM. PBMCs yielded sorted CD4+ and CD8+ T cells.

The J gene is TRBJ2-3, the V gene TRBV28; D gene unclear. The receptor was isolated from a human donor with alopecia areata. The sample consisted of CD4+ T cells sorted from blood. CDR3 residues: CASSPAEQGPDTQYF. In DNA, the CDR3 is TGTGCCAGCAGCCCCGCGGAGCAAGGCCCAGATACGCAGTATTTT.